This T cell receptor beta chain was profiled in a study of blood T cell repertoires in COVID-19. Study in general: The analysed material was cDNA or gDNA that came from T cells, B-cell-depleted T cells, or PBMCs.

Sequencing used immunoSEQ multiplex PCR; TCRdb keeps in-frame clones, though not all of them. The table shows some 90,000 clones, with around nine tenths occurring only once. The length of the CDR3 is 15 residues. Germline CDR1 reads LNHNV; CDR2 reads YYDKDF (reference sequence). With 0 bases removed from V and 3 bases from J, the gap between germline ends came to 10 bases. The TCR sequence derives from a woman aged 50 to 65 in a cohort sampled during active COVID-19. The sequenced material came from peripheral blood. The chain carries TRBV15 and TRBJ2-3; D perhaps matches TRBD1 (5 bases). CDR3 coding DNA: TGTGCCACCAGCAGAGATCGGGCAGGGACAGATACGCAGTATTTT. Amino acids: CATSRDRAGTDTQYF.